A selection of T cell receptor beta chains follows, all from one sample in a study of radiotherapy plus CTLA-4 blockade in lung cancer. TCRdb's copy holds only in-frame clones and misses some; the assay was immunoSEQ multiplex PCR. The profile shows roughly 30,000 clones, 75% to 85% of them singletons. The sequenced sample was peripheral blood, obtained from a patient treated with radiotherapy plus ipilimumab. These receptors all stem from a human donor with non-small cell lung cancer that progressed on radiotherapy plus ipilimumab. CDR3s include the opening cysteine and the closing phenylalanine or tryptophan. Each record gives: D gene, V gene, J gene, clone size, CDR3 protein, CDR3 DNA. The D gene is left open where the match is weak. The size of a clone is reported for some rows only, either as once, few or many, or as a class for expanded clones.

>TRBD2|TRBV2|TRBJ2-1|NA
CASSEGGGTYNEQFF
TGTGCCAGCAGTGAAGGGGGGGGAACCTACAATGAGCAGTTCTTC
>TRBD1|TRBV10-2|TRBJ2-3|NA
CASSGGTEGTDTQYF
TGCGCCAGCAGTGGGGGGACAGAGGGGACAGATACGCAGTATTTT
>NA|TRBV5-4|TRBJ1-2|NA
CASSSKQGLYGYTF
TGTGCCAGCAGCTCAAAACAGGGATTATATGGCTACACCTTC
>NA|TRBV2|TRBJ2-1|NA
CASSDPRTRNEQFF
TGTGCCAGCAGTGACCCGAGGACCAGGAATGAGCAGTTCTTC
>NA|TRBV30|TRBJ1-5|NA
CAWSRTANQPQHF
TGTGCCTGGAGTAGGACAGCTAATCAGCCCCAGCATTTT
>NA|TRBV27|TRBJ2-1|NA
CASSLLGAPGINEQFF
TGTGCCAGCAGTTTACTAGGGGCCCCGGGGATCAATGAGCAGTTCTTC
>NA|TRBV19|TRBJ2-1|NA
CASSPRPGQPYNEQFF
TGTGCCAGTAGTCCTAGACCGGGACAACCCTACAATGAGCAGTTCTTC
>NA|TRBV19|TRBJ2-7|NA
CASAWGIHGSYEQYF
TGTGCCAGTGCATGGGGAATCCATGGCTCCTACGAGCAGTACTTC
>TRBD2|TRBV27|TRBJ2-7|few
CASSFTGLARKSEQYF
TGTGCCAGCAGTTTCACGGGACTAGCGCGCAAAAGCGAGCAGTACTTC
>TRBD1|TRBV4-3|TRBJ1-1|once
CASSQGQGGREAFF
TGCGCCAGCAGCCAAGGACAGGGTGGGAGGGAAGCTTTCTTT
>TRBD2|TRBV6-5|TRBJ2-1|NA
CASSYSYSGNYNEQFF
TGTGCCAGCAGTTACTCCTATAGCGGGAACTACAATGAGCAGTTCTTC
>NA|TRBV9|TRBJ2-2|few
CASSVGDGGLEELFF
TGTGCCAGCAGCGTAGGGGACGGGGGCCTGGAGGAGCTGTTTTTT
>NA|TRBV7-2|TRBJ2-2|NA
CASSPTQGSGGELFF
TGTGCCAGCAGCCCGACACAGGGATCGGGCGGGGAGCTGTTTTTT
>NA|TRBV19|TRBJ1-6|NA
CASSSPGNSPLHF
TGTGCCAGTAGTAGCCCGGGAAATTCACCCCTCCACTTT
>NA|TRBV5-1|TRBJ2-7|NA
CASSFSQGSYEQYF
TGCGCCAGCAGCTTTTCCCAGGGCTCCTACGAGCAGTACTTC
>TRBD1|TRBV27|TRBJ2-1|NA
CASSYRGSYNEQFF
TGTGCCAGCAGTTACAGGGGGTCCTACAATGAGCAGTTCTTC
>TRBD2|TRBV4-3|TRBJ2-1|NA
CASSQDFPQRGGYNEQFF
TGCGCCAGCAGCCAAGATTTCCCCCAGCGGGGGGGATACAATGAGCAGTTCTTC
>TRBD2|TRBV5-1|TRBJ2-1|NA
CASSLDPSGIVTYNEQFF
TGCGCCAGCAGCTTGGACCCTAGCGGGATCGTGACCTACAATGAGCAGTTCTTC
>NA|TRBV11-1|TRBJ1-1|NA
CASSLAGDTEAFF
TGTGCCAGCAGCTTAGCGGGGGACACTGAAGCTTTCTTT
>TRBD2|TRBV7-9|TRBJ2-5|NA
CASSSSGGSQETQYF
TGTGCCAGCAGCTCTAGCGGGGGGTCCCAAGAGACCCAGTACTTC
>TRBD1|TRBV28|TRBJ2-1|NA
CASSLRQGAFNEQFF
TGTGCCAGCAGTCTCAGACAGGGGGCCTTCAATGAGCAGTTCTTC
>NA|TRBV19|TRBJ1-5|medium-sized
CASSLVQSPNQPQHF
TGTGCCAGTAGTCTGGTTCAAAGTCCCAATCAGCCCCAGCATTTT
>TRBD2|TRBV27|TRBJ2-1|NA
CASSPILSGGASNEQFF
TGTGCCAGCAGTCCCATTCTGAGCGGGGGGGCCTCCAATGAGCAGTTCTTC
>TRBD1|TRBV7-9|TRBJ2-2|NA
CASSPVLGQGLGTGELFF
TGTGCCAGCAGCCCAGTCCTCGGACAGGGGTTGGGCACCGGGGAGCTGTTTTTT
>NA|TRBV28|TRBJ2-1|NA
CASSLENRRSYNEQFF
TGTGCCAGCAGTTTAGAGAATAGACGCTCCTACAATGAGCAGTTCTTC
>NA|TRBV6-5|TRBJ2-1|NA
CASSYTGDNEQFF
TGTGCCAGCAGTTACACCGGGGACAATGAGCAGTTCTTC
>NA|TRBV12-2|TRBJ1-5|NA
CASRTRTDSNQPQHF
TGTGCAAGTCGTACCCGGACTGATAGCAATCAGCCCCAGCATTTT
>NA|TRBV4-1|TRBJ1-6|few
CASSQGGAPYNSPLHF
TGCGCCAGCAGCCAAGGTGGGGCCCCCTATAATTCACCCCTCCACTTT
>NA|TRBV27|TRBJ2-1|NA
CASSSDGYNEQFF
TGTGCCAGCAGTTCAGACGGATACAATGAGCAGTTCTTC
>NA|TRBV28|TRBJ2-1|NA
CASSLIANEQFF
TGTGCCAGCAGTTTAATAGCGAATGAGCAGTTCTTC
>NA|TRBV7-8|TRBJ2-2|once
CASSAVGTNTGELFF
TGTGCCAGCAGCGCAGTAGGGACGAACACCGGGGAGCTGTTTTTT
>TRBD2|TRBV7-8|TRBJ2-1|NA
CASSPGTSGDEQFF
TGTGCCAGCAGCCCCGGGACTAGCGGGGATGAGCAGTTCTTC
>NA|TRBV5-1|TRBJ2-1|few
CASSFLGGNEQFF
TGCGCCAGCAGCTTTTTAGGGGGGAATGAGCAGTTCTTC
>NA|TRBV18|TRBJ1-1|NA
CASSPREGAEAFF
TGTGCCAGCTCACCACGAGAGGGCGCTGAAGCTTTCTTT
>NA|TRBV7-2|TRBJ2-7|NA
CASSLLSGSYEQYF
TGTGCCAGCAGCTTACTCTCTGGGTCCTACGAGCAGTACTTC
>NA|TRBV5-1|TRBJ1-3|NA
CASSLGFSGNTIYF
TGCGCCAGCAGCTTGGGGTTCTCTGGAAACACCATATATTTT
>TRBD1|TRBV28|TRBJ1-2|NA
CASTLPALRQGRYGYTF
TGTGCCAGCACCTTACCCGCTTTACGACAGGGACGCTATGGCTACACCTTC
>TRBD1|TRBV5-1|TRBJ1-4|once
CASSPTGGMSEKLFF
TGCGCCAGCAGCCCCACAGGGGGCATGTCTGAAAAACTGTTTTTT
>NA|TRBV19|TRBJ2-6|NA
CASSIWSGGANVLTF
TGTGCCAGTAGTATATGGTCGGGTGGGGCCAACGTCCTGACTTTC
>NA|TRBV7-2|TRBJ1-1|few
CASSFLPGYEAFF
TGTGCCAGCAGCTTTCTCCCTGGGTATGAAGCTTTCTTT
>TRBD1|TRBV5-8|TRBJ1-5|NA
CASRGQSGQPQHF
TGTGCCAGCCGGGGACAGTCCGGACAGCCCCAGCATTTT
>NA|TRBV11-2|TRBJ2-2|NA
CASSWGYTGELFF
TGTGCCAGCAGCTGGGGGTACACCGGGGAGCTGTTTTTT
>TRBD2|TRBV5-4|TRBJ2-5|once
CASSSGGQKETQYF
TGTGCCAGCAGCTCGGGGGGGCAGAAAGAGACCCAGTACTTC
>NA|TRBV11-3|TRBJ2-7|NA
CASSFPRYEQYF
TGTGCCAGCAGCTTCCCCCGCTACGAGCAGTACTTC
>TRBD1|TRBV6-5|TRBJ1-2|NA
CASSATGDGGYTF
TGTGCCAGCAGTGCCACAGGGGACGGTGGCTACACCTTC
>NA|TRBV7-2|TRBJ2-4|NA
CASSLGLHQYF
TGTGCCAGCAGCTTAGGACTACATCAGTACTTC
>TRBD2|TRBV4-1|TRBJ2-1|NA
CASSQGGGHNEQFF
TGCGCCAGCAGCCAAGGCGGGGGGCACAATGAGCAGTTCTTC
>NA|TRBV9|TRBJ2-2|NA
CASSGITGELFF
TGTGCCAGCAGCGGCATTACCGGGGAGCTGTTTTTT
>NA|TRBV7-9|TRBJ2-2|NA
CASSLALGMAGELFF
TGTGCCAGCAGCTTAGCGCTAGGGATGGCCGGGGAGCTGTTTTTT
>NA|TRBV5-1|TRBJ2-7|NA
CASRYSGLSSYEQYF
TGCGCCAGCAGATACTCGGGGCTTTCCTCCTACGAGCAGTACTTC